This record looks at one T cell receptor beta chain sequence and its context. Its antigen is currently unknown. This specimen comes from a study of T cell repertoires in cytomegalovirus infection. Study as a whole: Signatures in public TCR beta sequences pointed to both CMV infection and matching HLA type.

Using its own MiXCR run on the reads, TCRdb lists one record per CDR3 protein. The repertoire consists of some 440,000 distinct CDR3 sequences, with under 40% occurring once and the leading ten covering roughly 15%. Study observations and caveats: Identification of carriers of CMV plus the relevant HLA was achieved through cumulative public TCR beta family frequency. HLA-C-restricted CMV-specific TCR beta clonotypes were dominant in the ex vivo response.

Sequencing was performed on PBMCs. This clonotype was sampled from a human donor in good health (CMV status not recorded). Some clones in this sample may be carry-over from other donors' samples.

The CDR3 region has the DNA TGTGCCAGCAGCTTAGCGTCTAGCGGGGGGGTTTTCTCACAGACCCAGTACTTC. It encodes CASSLASSGGVFSQTQYF. This rearrangement joins TRBV7-2 to TRBJ2-5; TRBD2 matches at 12 bases. CDR3 length: 18 amino acids. Germline trimming cut 0 bases from V and 6 bases from J; bases unmatched to any gene: 11. CDR1 and CDR2 (germline): SGHTA, FQGNSA.